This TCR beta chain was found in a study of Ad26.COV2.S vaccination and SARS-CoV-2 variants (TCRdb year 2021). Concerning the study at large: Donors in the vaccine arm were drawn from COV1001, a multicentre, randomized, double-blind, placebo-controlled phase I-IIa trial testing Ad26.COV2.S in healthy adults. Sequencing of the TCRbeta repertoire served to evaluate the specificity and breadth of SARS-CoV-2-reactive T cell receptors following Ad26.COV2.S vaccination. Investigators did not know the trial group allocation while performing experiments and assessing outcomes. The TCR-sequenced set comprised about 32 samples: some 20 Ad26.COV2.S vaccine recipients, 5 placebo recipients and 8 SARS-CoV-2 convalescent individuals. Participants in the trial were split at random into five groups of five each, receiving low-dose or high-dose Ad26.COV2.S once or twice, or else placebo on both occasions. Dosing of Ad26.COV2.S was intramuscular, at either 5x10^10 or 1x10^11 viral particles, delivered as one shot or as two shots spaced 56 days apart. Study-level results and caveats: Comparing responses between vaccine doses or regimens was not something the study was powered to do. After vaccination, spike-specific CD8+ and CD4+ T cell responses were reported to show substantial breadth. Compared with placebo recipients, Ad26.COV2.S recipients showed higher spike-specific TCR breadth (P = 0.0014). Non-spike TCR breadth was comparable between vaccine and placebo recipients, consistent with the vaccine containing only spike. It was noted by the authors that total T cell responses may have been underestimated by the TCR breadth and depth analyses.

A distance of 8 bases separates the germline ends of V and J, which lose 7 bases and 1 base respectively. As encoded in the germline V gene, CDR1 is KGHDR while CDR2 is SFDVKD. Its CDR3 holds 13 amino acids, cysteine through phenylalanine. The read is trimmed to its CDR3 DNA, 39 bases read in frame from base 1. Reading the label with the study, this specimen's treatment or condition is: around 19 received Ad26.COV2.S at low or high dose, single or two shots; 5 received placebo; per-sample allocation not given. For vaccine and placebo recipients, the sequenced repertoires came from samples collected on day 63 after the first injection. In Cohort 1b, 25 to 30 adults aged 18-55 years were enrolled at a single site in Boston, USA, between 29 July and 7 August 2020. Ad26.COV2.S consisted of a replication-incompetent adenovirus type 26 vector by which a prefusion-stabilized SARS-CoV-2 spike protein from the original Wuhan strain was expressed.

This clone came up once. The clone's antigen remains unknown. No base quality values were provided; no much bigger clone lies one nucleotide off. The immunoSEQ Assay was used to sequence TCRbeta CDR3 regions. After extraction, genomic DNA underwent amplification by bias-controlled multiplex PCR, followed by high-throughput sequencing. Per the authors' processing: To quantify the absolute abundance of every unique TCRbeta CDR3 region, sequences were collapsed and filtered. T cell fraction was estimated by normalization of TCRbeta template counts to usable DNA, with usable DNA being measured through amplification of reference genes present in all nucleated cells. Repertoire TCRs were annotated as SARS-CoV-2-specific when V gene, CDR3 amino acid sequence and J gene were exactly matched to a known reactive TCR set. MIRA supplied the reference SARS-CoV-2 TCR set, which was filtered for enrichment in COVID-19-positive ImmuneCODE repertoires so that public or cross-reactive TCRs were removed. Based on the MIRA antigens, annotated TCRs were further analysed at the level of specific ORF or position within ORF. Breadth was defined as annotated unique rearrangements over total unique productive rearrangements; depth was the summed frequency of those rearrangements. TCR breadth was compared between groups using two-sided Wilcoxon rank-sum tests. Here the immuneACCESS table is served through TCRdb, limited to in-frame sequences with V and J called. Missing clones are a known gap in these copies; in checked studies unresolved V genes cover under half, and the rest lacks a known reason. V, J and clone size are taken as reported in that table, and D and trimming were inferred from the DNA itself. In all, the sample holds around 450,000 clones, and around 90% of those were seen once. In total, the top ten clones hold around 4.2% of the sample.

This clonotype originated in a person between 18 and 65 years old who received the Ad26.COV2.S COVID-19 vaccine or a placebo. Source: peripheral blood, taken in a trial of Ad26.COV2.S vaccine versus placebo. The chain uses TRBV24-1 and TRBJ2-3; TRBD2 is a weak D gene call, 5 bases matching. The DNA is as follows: TGTGCCACCAGGAACGGGGGCACAGATACGCAGTATTTT. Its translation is CATRNGGTDTQYF.